What follows describes a single TCR beta chain. Its antigen is not identified. CDR1 is MDHEN and CDR2 is SYDVKM in the germline V gene. The CDR3 consists of 14 residues. Trimming at V came to 3 bases and at J to 9 bases, leaving 7 bases not matched to a gene. The data were produced by immunoSEQ multiplex PCR, yet TCRdb's version contains in-frame clones alone and is incomplete. The data show 38,000 or so clones, 95% seen once. This sample is drawn from a study of T cells in tuberculosis. Points from the study as a whole: Shorter CDR3-alpha in active tuberculosis partly drove smaller distances. Active tuberculosis TCR-alpha repertoires lay closer to GMM-specific TCRs than IGRA-negative controls, suggesting clonal expansion.

The sequencing sample was made of PBMCs. The receptor's source is a donor aged 10-35 years with latent tuberculosis or without tuberculosis infection. The V call is TRBV28, the J call TRBJ2-5; 10 positions match TRBD2. The CDR3 DNA follows: TGTGCCAGCAGTTTCAAAAGCGGGGGGGTGTCCCAGTACTTC. This encodes CASSFKSGGVSQYF.